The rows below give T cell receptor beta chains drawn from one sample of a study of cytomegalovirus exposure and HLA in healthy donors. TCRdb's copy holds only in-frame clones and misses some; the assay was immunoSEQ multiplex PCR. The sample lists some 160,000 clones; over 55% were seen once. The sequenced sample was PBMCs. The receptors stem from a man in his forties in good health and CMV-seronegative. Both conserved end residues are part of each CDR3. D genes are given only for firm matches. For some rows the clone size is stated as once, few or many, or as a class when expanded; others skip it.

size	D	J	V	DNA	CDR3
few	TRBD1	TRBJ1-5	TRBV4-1	TGCGCCAGCAGCCAAATTGGGGGACAGTTCAATCAGCCCCAGCATTTT	CASSQIGGQFNQPQHF
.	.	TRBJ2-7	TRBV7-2	TGTGCCAGCAGCTTAGGGGCGCTTGCGACCTACGAGCAGTACTTC	CASSLGALATYEQYF
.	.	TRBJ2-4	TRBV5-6	TGTGCCAGCAGCTTCGGTCTCTCCCCCAAAAACATTCAGTACTTC	CASSFGLSPKNIQYF
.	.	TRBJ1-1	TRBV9	TGTGCCAGCAGCGTAGAAGGGGGGGGCGAGGGGTTCACTGAAGCTTTCTTT	CASSVEGGGEGFTEAFF
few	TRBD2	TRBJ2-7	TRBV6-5	TGTGCCAGCAGTTATAGCGGGGGGATATGGGAGCAGTACTTC	CASSYSGGIWEQYF
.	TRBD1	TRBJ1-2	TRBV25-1	TGTGTCAGCAGTGAACTCCGGACAGGGGGCTATGGCTACACCTTC	CVSSELRTGGYGYTF
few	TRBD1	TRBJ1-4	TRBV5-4	TGTGCCAGCAGTTCCGGACAGGGGGCGGTCGGTAATGAAAAACTGTTTTTT	CASSSGQGAVGNEKLFF
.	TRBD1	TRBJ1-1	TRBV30	TGTGCCTGTCGACAGGGGTGGGTGAACACTGAAGCTTTCTTT	CACRQGWVNTEAFF
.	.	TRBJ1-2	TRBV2	TGTGCCAGCAGACCCGGGACATCGAACTATGGCTACACCTTC	CASRPGTSNYGYTF
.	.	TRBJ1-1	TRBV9	TGTGCCAGCAGCGCCCTTCGCGGGGCAGATGAAGCTTTCTTT	CASSALRGADEAFF
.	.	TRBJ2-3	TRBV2	TGTGCCAGCAGTGAAGCCCGACAGTTCACAGATACGCAGTATTTT	CASSEARQFTDTQYF
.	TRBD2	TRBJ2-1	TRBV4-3	TGCGCCAGCAGCCAAAATGTTGGACTAGCGCTGTTCTTC	CASSQNVGLALFF
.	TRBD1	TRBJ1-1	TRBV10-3	TGTGCCACCGCACCACAGGGGGCTAGGATTACTGAAGCTTTCTTT	CATAPQGARITEAFF
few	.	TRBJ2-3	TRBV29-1	TGCAGCGTTGCGAGTAGCGGAAACACAGATACGCAGTATTTT	CSVASSGNTDTQYF
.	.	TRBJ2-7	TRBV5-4	TGTGCCAGCAGCTTGGTCCCAAGCCGGAGGCGGAACTACGAGCAGTACTTC	CASSLVPSRRRNYEQYF
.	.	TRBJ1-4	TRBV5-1	TGCGCCAGCAGCTTGGATGAGTGGACTAATGAAAAACTGTTTTTT	CASSLDEWTNEKLFF
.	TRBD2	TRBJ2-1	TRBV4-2	TGTGCCAGCAGCCAAGGTAGCGGGGCCTTGTCCTACAATGAGCAGTTCTTC	CASSQGSGALSYNEQFF
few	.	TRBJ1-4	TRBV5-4	TGTGCCAGCAGCTTGGATGAGGAGGGAAAACTGTTTTTT	CASSLDEEGKLFF
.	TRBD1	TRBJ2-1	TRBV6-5	TGTGCCAGCAGTTACTCCGGGACAGGGGTCTACAATGAGCAGTTCTTC	CASSYSGTGVYNEQFF
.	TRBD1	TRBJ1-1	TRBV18	TGTGCCAGCTCACTGCGGACAGGGCGGAACACTGAAGCTTTCTTT	CASSLRTGRNTEAFF
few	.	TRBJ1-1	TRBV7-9	TGTTCCAGCAGCCTCCCTCTATCTGAAGCTTTCTTT	CSSSLPLSEAFF
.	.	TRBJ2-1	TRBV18	TGTGCCAGCTCACCTCTAGACAATGAGCAGTTCTTC	CASSPLDNEQFF
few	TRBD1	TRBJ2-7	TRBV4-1	TGCGCCAGCAGCCTCCGGGACAGACAGTACGAGCAGTACTTC	CASSLRDRQYEQYF
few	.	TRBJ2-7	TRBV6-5	TGTGCCAGCAGAACAACCTACGAGCAGTACTTC	CASRTTYEQYF
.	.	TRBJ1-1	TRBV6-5	TGTGCCACCAGGAGGTCCCTATCTAACACTGAAGCTTTCTTT	CATRRSLSNTEAFF
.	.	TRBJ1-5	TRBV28	TGTGCCGGAGGACGCAATAGCAATCAGCCCCAGCATTTT	CAGGRNSNQPQHF